Listed below are T cell receptor beta chains from one sample, sequenced in a study of CD8+ T cells in alopecia areata. This table comes from immunoSEQ multiplex PCR, and its TCRdb copy is limited to in-frame clones, with some not included. The top ten hold 5.5% of the sample, which has approximately 200,000 clones, 58% seen once. The sample here was CD4+ T cells sorted from blood, taken at week 24, from a patient treated with tofacitinib. The origin of the receptors is a human donor with alopecia areata. CDR3s include the opening cysteine and the closing phenylalanine or tryptophan. Each record gives: J gene, clone size, D gene, V gene, CDR3 protein, CDR3 DNA. The D gene is left open where the match is weak. Clone size is given for some rows only: seen once, a few or many times, or a class if the clone is expanded.

j_call: TRBJ2-7; clone_size: -; d_call: TRBD1; v_call: TRBV30; cdr3_aa: CAWATGGGDEQYF; cdr3_nt: TGTGCCTGGGCAACAGGGGGCGGCGACGAGCAGTACTTC
j_call: TRBJ1-6; clone_size: -; d_call: TRBD1; v_call: TRBV2; cdr3_aa: CASRVTGDNSPLHF; cdr3_nt: TGTGCCAGCAGGGTGACAGGGGATAATTCACCCCTCCACTTT
j_call: TRBJ1-2; clone_size: -; d_call: -; v_call: TRBV18; cdr3_aa: CASSPQGEDGYTF; cdr3_nt: TGTGCCAGCTCACCACAGGGGGAAGACGGCTACACCTTC
j_call: TRBJ2-2; clone_size: -; d_call: -; v_call: TRBV30; cdr3_aa: CAWYMVGELFF; cdr3_nt: TGTGCCTGGTATATGGTCGGGGAGCTGTTTTTT
j_call: TRBJ2-3; clone_size: few; d_call: -; v_call: TRBV6-5; cdr3_aa: CASSAGTPRTDTQYF; cdr3_nt: TGTGCCAGCAGTGCCGGGACTCCGCGGACAGATACGCAGTATTTT
j_call: TRBJ2-1; clone_size: -; d_call: TRBD2; v_call: TRBV5-1; cdr3_aa: CASSYNGAGGLAGSYNEQFF; cdr3_nt: TGCGCCAGCAGCTATAATGGCGCAGGGGGACTAGCGGGTTCCTACAATGAGCAGTTCTTC
j_call: TRBJ2-1; clone_size: -; d_call: -; v_call: TRBV5-4; cdr3_aa: CASSLAGDGEQFF; cdr3_nt: TGTGCCAGCAGCTTGGCGGGAGATGGGGAGCAGTTCTTC
j_call: TRBJ2-1; clone_size: few; d_call: TRBD2; v_call: TRBV4-3; cdr3_aa: CASSQDLIGGGRNEQFF; cdr3_nt: TGCGCCAGCAGCCAAGATTTGATCGGGGGGGGAAGAAATGAGCAGTTCTTC
j_call: TRBJ2-7; clone_size: -; d_call: TRBD1; v_call: TRBV7-8; cdr3_aa: CASSSARDRGYEQYF; cdr3_nt: TGTGCCAGCAGCTCAGCTCGGGACAGGGGTTACGAGCAGTACTTC
j_call: TRBJ1-5; clone_size: few; d_call: TRBD1; v_call: TRBV28; cdr3_aa: CASSFGTVSNQPQHF; cdr3_nt: TGTGCCAGCAGTTTCGGGACAGTCAGCAATCAGCCCCAGCATTTT
j_call: TRBJ1-6; clone_size: -; d_call: -; v_call: TRBV5-1; cdr3_aa: CASSLEGNPNSPLHF; cdr3_nt: TGCGCCAGCAGCTTGGAAGGGAATCCTAATTCACCCCTCCACTTT
j_call: TRBJ1-1; clone_size: few; d_call: TRBD1; v_call: TRBV7-2; cdr3_aa: CASRPTGQGITFF; cdr3_nt: TGTGCCAGCAGACCTACGGGACAGGGGATAACTTTCTTT
j_call: TRBJ2-1; clone_size: few; d_call: TRBD1; v_call: TRBV25-1; cdr3_aa: CASSEAGQGWAEQFF; cdr3_nt: TGTGCCAGCAGTGAGGCGGGACAGGGTTGGGCTGAGCAGTTCTTC